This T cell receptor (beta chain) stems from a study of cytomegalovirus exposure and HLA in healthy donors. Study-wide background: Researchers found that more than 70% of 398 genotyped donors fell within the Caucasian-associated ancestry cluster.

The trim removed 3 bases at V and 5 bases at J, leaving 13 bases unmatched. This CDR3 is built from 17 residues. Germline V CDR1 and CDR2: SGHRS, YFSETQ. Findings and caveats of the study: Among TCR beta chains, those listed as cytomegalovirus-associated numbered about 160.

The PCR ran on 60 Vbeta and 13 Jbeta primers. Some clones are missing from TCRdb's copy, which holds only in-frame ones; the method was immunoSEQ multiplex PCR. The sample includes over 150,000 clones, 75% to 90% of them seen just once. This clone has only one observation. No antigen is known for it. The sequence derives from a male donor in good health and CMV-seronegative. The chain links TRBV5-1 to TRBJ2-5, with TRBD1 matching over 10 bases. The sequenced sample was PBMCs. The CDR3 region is CASSSGGQGHRGETQYF. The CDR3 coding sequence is TGCGCCAGCAGCTCAGGGGGACAGGGGCACCGGGGGGAGACCCAGTACTTC.